The 5 T cell receptor beta chains given below trace back to one sample, sequenced in a study of T cell repertoires in cytomegalovirus infection. These receptors are not linked to any known antigen. TCRdb analysed the reads with MiXCR anew, one entry per CDR3 protein. The sample consists of some 320,000 distinct CDR3 sequences, about 27% of them appearing once. Sequenced here: cultured PBMCs, sampled from culture after CMV antigen stimulation. These receptors were obtained from a human donor in good health (CMV status not recorded). Some clones in this sample may be carry-over from other donors' samples.

Here the CDR3 reads CASSLAGVSGELFF. CDR3 sequence (DNA): TGTGCCAGCAGCTTAGCGGGCGTGTCCGGGGAGCTGTTTTTT. V and J are TRBV7-9 and TRBJ2-2; D is uncertain. The germline V and J ends were trimmed by 0 bases and 6 bases, with 8 bases remaining between them. Germline loops: CDR1 SEHNR, CDR2 FQNEAQ (reference sequence). CDR3 length: 14 residues.

This clonotype was detected many times. This rearrangement joins TRBV7-3 to TRBJ2-3; 7 bases map to TRBD2. The germline CDR1 and CDR2 sequences are SGHTA and FQGTGA. Trimming at V came to 4 bases and at J to 2 bases, leaving 3 bases not matched to a gene. This CDR3 contains 14 residues. CDR3 amino acids: CASSSGLVTDTQYF. As DNA, the CDR3 is TGTGCCAGCAGCTCAGGACTAGTCACAGATACGCAGTATTTT.

This clonotype was observed a handful of times. The chain joins TRBV12-3 or TRBV12-4 to TRBJ2-7; D unclear. Trimming took off 5 bases at V and 3 bases at J, with 11 bases between the two ends. This CDR3 is built from 13 residues. The CDR3 bases are TGTGCCAGCAGTACCTCTCCAGTCTACGAGCAGTACTTC. Protein product: CASSTSPVYEQYF.

This clonotype has a handful of counts. This chain joins TRBV18 and TRBJ2-7; 7 bases are a match to TRBD1. J gave up 0 bases and V 6 bases, and 8 bases lay outside the gene matches. This CDR3 is 15 amino acids long. CDR1 and CDR2 from the germline V gene are KGHSH and LQKENI. For the CDR3, the DNA is TGTGCCAGCTCCCGCCGGGACAGTAACTCCTACGAGCAGTACTTC. Its translation: CASSRRDSNSYEQYF.

The V and J genes are TRBV19 and TRBJ2-2; no reliable D call. V lost 3 bases and J 0 bases, leaving 11 bases between the germline ends. The CDR3 contains 16 residues. Germline CDR1 reads LNHDA; CDR2 reads SQIVND (reference sequence). The CDR3 is CASSIKRFANTGELFF. The DNA of the CDR3 is TGTGCCAGTAGTATTAAGCGTTTCGCGAACACCGGGGAGCTGTTTTTT.